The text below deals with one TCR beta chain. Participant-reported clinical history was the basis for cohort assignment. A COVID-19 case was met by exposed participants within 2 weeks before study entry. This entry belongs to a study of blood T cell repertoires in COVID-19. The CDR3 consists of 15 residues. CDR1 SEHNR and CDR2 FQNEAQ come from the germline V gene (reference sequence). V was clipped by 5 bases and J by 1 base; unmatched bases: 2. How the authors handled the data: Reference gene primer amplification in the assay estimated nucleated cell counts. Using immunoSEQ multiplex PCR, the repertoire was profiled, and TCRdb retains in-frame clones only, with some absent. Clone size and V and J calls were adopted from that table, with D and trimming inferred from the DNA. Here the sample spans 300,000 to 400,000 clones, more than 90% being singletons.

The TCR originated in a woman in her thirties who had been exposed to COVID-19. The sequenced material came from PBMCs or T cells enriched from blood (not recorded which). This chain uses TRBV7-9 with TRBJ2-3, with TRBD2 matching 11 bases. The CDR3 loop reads CASSALAGGTDTQYF. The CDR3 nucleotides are TGTGCCAGCAGCGCACTAGCGGGGGGCACAGATACGCAGTATTTT.